The clone carrying this TCR beta chain appeared a few times. Antigen: not known. The sample belongs to a study of cytotoxic CD8 clonotypes in ibrutinib-treated CLL. Deletions cut 8 bases from V and 8 bases from J, with 18 bases between. The CDR3 has 13 residues. Germline V gives CDR1 SNHLY, CDR2 FYNNEI. Overall study results and limits: Sustained-remission and progressing patients' sampling times differed.

Clones were read by immunoSEQ multiplex PCR, and TCRdb kept only the in-frame ones, dropping some. Seen here are 25,000 to 30,000 clones, roughly 59% observed once, and the top ten hold about 5.4%. The sequence came from a human donor with chronic lymphocytic leukemia. V and J are TRBV2 and TRBJ1-2; D possibly corresponds to TRBD1 (6 bases). The sample in question was PBMCs, obtained before ibrutinib treatment. In DNA, the CDR3 is TGTGCCAGCGAGAGCAGGGGAGCGTTGGGCTACACCTTC. Protein product: CASESRGALGYTF.